Described below is a single TCR beta chain sequence and its context. Its antigen is unknown. Germline and junction disagree at one end, which may indicate a read error. The data belong to a study of T cell responses to AZD1222 COVID-19 vaccine. Study results and limitations: Most donors were white British and more were female, and clonal diversity was possibly underestimated.

The germline V gene encodes CDR1 SGDLS and CDR2 YYNGEE. The CDR3 sequence is 17 residues long. TCRdb keeps only in-frame clones here, not all; method: immunoSEQ multiplex PCR. The repertoire holds roughly 80,000 clones, with roughly 89% as singletons. The chain recombines TRBV9 with TRBJ2-2; 7 bases line up with TRBD2. The receptor comes from an adult who received the AZD1222 COVID-19 vaccine. This specimen consisted of peripheral blood, obtained 28 days after the second AZD1222 dose. CDR3 bases: TGTGCCAGCACCGTAGGTGGCCCTAGCGGGAACACCGGGGAGCTGTTTTTT. As protein: CASTVGGPSGNTGELFF.